Included here is one T cell receptor beta chain sequence, with context. This entry is derived from a study of OX40 agonist ivuxolimab in advanced cancers. Germline V gene data show CDR1 as MNHEY and CDR2 as SMNVEV (reference sequence). Trimming removed 0 bases at V and 8 bases at J, with 5 bases between. The CDR3 length is 12 residues. TCRdb's copy holds only in-frame clones and misses some; the assay was immunoSEQ multiplex PCR. The data hold approximately 31,000 clones, with over 75% observed a single time. The clonotype originates from an adult with an advanced solid tumor such as melanoma, head and neck, liver or kidney cancer. The J gene is TRBJ2-1, the V gene TRBV27; D gene unclear. Specimen: CD4+ or CD8+ T cells sorted from blood, collected in a trial of the OX40 agonist ivuxolimab. For the CDR3, the DNA is TGTGCCAGCAGTTTATCTTGGGATGAGCAGTTCTTC. Translating gives CASSLSWDEQFF.